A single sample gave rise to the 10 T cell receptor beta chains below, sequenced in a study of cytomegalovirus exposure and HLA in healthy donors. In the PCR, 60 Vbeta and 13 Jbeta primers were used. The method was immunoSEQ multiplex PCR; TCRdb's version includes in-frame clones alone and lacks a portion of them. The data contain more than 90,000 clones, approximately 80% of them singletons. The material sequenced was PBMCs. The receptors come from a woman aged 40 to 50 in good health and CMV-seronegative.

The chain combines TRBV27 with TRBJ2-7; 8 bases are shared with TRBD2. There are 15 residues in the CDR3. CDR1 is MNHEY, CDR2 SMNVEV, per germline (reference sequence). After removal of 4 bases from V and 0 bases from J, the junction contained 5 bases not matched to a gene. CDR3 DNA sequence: TGTGCCAGCAGTTCTAGCGGGCGGAGCTCCTACGAGCAGTACTTC. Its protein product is CASSSSGRSSYEQYF.

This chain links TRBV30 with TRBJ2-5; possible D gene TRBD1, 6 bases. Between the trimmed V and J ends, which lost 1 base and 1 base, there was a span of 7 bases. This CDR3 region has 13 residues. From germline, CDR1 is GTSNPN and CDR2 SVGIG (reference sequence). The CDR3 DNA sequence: TGTGCCTGGAGTGGAGGGGGCCAAGAGACCCAGTACTTC. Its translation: CAWSGGGQETQYF.

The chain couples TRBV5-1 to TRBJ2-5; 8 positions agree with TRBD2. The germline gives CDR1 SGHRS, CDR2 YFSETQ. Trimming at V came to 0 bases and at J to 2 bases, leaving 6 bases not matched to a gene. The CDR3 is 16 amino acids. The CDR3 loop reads CASSLGMASGQETQYF. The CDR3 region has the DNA TGCGCCAGCAGCTTGGGGATGGCTAGCGGGCAAGAGACCCAGTACTTC.

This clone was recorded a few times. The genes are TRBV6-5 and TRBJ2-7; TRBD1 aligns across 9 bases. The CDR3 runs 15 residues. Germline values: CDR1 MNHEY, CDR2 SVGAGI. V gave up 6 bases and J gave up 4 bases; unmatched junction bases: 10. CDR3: CASSVGQGTGYEQYF. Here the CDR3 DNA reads TGTGCCAGCAGCGTCGGACAGGGGACTGGTTACGAGCAGTACTTC.

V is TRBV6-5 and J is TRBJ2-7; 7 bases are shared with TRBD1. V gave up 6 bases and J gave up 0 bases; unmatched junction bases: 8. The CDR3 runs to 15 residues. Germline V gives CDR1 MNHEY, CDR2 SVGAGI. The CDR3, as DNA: TGTGCCAGCAGGATTAGGACAGGAACCTCCTACGAGCAGTACTTC. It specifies CASRIRTGTSYEQYF.

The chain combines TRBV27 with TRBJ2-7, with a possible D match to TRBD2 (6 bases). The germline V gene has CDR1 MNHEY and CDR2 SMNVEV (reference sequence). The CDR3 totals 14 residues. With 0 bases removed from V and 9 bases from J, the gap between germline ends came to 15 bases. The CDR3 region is CASSLSGLPRMQYF. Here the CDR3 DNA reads TGTGCCAGCAGTTTATCGGGACTTCCACGTATGCAGTACTTC.

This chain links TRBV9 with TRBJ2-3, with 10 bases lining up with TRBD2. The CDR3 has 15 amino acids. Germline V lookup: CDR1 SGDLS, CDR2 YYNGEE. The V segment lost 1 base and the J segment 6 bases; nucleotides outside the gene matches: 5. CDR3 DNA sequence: TGTGCCAGCAGCGTACAAGCGGGAGGGGGGGATACGCAGTATTTT. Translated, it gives CASSVQAGGGDTQYF.

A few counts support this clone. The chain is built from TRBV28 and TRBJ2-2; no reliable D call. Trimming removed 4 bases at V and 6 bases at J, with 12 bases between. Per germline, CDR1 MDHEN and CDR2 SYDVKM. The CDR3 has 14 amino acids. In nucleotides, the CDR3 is TGTGCCAGCAGTTCCCCAACCAGGCCCGGGGAGCTGTTTTTT. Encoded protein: CASSSPTRPGELFF.

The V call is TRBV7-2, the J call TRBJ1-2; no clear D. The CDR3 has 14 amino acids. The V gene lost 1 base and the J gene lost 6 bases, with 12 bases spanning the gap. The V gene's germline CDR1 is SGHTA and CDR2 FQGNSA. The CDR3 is CASSLVGRRNGYTF. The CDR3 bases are TGTGCCAGCAGCTTAGTTGGCAGGAGGAATGGCTACACCTTC.

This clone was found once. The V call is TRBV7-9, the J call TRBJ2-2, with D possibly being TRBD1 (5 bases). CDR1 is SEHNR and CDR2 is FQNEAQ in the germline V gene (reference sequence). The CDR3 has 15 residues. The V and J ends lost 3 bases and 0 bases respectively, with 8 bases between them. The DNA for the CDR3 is TGTGCCAGCAGCTTTGGACACCCGAACACCGGGGAGCTGTTTTTT. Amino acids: CASSFGHPNTGELFF.